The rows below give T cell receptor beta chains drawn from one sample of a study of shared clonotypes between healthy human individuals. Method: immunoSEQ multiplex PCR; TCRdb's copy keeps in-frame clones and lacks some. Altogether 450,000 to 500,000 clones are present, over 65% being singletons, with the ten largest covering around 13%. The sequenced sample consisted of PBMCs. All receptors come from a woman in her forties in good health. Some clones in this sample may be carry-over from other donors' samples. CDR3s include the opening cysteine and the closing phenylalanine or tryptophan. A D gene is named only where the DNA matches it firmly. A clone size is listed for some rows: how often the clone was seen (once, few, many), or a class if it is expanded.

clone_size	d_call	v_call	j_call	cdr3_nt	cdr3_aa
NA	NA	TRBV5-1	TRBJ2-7	TGCGCCAGCAGCTTAAGCGCGGACTCCTTCGGGGAGCAGTACTTC	CASSLSADSFGEQYF
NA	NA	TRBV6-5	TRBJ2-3	TGTGCCAGCAGTTCGGACACCACAGATACGCAGTATTTT	CASSSDTTDTQYF
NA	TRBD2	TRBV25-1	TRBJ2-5	TGTGCCAGCAGTTCCCCGCGACTAGCGGGAGAAGAGACCCAGTACTTC	CASSSPRLAGEETQYF
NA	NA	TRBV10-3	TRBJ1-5	TGTGCCATCAGTGAGTATGGGGAGGGTCTGGCTCAGCCCCAGCATTTT	CAISEYGEGLAQPQHF
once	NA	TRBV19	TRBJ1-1	TGTGCCAGTAGCCCTACAGGGAAATTTGAAGCTTTCTTT	CASSPTGKFEAFF
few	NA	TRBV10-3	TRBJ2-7	TGTGCCACCCGGGACTCCTACTACGAGCAGTACTTC	CATRDSYYEQYF
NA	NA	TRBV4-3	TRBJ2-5	TGCGCCAGCAGCCAGCAGCAGGGAGAGGAGACCCAGTACTTC	CASSQQQGEETQYF
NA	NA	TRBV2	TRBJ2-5	TGTGCCAGCAACCAACCTGGTTCATCGGAGACCCAGTACTTC	CASNQPGSSETQYF
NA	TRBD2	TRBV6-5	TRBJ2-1	TGTGCCAGCAGTTACGAGCGGGAGACGTCCTACAATGAGCAGTTCTTC	CASSYERETSYNEQFF
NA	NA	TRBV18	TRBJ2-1	TGTGCCAGCTCACCACCGAGCCAGTTCAATGAGCAGTTCTTC	CASSPPSQFNEQFF
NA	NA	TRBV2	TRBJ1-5	TGTGCCAGCAAACGGGAAGTTAGCAATCAGCCCCAGCATTTT	CASKREVSNQPQHF
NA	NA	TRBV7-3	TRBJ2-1	TGTGCCAGCAGCTTAGAGCCAGCGGACTACAATGAGCAGTTCTTC	CASSLEPADYNEQFF
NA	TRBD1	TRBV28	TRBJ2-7	TGTGCCAGCAGTTCAGGGGGTCTCATCTACGAGCAGTACTTC	CASSSGGLIYEQYF
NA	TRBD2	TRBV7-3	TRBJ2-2	TGTGCCAGCAGCTTAGGACCGGGACTAGATACACAGCGGGAGCTGTTTTTT	CASSLGPGLDTQRELFF
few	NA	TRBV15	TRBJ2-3	TGTGCCACCAGCAGGGTCGGGATGGATACGCAGTATTTT	CATSRVGMDTQYF
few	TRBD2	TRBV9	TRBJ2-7	TGTGCCAGCAATTTAGCGGGAGAAGAACACGAGCAGTACTTC	CASNLAGEEHEQYF
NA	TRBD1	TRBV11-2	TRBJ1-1	TGTGCCAGCAGCTTCGGGACAGGGTTGTTGAACACTGAAGCTTTCTTT	CASSFGTGLLNTEAFF
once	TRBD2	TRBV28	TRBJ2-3	TGTGCCAGCAGTTTAAGGGTAGCGGGAGTAACAGATACGCAGTATTTT	CASSLRVAGVTDTQYF
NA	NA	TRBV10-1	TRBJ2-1	TGCGCCAGCAGTGCAGGGGACGCGATTCGTGAGCAGTTCTTC	CASSAGDAIREQFF
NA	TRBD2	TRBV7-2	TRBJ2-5	TGTGCCAGCAGCTTGAGCGGGAGGAGGGAGACCCAGTACTTC	CASSLSGRRETQYF
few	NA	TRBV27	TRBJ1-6	TGTGCCAGCAGTTGGTCTCGAGCACCCCTCCACTTT	CASSWSRAPLHF
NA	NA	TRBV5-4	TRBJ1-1	TGTGCCAGCAGCTTGGGGAGGTTAGCCCCAGGGGACACTGAAGCTTTCTTT	CASSLGRLAPGDTEAFF
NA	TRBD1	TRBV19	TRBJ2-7	TGTGCCACCAGCCAGGGGGCTCTCTACGAGCAGTACTTC	CATSQGALYEQYF
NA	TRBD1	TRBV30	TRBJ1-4	TGTGCCTGGAGCCCAGGGGGCATGGATGAAAAACTGTTTTTT	CAWSPGGMDEKLFF
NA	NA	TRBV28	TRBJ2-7	TGTGCCAGCACTCCCCCGGGAACCTACGAGCAGTACTTC	CASTPPGTYEQYF
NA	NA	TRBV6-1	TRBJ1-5	TGTGCCAGCAGTGAAACCAGGGTTCAGCCCCAGCATTTT	CASSETRVQPQHF
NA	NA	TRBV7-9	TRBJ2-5	TGTGCCAGCAGTCATGGGGGGGAGACCCAGTACTTC	CASSHGGETQYF
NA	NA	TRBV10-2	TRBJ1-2	TGCGCCAGCAGTGACCCGGACGGAATCTATGGCTACACCTTC	CASSDPDGIYGYTF
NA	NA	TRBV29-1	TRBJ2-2	TGCAGCGTTGGTTGGGGGGCTGAGACCGGGGAGCTGTTTTTT	CSVGWGAETGELFF
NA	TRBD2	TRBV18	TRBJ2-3	TGTGCCAGCTCACCCGGACTAGAGGGCACAGATACGCAGTATTTT	CASSPGLEGTDTQYF
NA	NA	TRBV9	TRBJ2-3	TGTGCCAGCAGCGCATCCGGGAGCACAGATACGCAGTATTTT	CASSASGSTDTQYF
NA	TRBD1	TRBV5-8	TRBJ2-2	TGTGCCAGCAGCACGTACAGGGGGCTGGTCACCGGGGAGCTGTTTTTT	CASSTYRGLVTGELFF
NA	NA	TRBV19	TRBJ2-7	TGTGCCAGTAGTATAGGCCAGGGGTCCTACGAGCAGTACTTC	CASSIGQGSYEQYF
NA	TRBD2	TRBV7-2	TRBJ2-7	TGTGCCAGCAGCTCCCCGGGACTAGCGGTGAATAGGGGCTACGAGCAGTACTTC	CASSSPGLAVNRGYEQYF
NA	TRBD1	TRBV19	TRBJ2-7	TGTGCCAGTAGCAAAAGACAGGGGGTCTCCTACGAGCAGTACTTC	CASSKRQGVSYEQYF
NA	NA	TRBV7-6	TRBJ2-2	TGTGCCAGCAGCCGCAACGTCCTAGCCGGGGAGCTGTTTTTT	CASSRNVLAGELFF
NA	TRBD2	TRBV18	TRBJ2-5	TGTGCCAGCTCACCTCCTACTAGCGGGATTTACCAAGAGACCCAGTACTTC	CASSPPTSGIYQETQYF
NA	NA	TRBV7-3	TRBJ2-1	TGTGCCAGCAGCTTAGTGGACAGCATCTACAATGAGCAGTTCTTC	CASSLVDSIYNEQFF
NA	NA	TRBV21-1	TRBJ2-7	TGTGCCAGCAGCCCTGGACTAGCGAAAGAGCAGTACTTC	CASSPGLAKEQYF
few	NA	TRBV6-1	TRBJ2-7	TGTGCCAGCAGTCGCGGAACCTACGAGCAGTACTTC	CASSRGTYEQYF
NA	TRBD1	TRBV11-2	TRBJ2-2	TGTGCCAGCAGCTTAGTAGGGACAGGGTACGGGGAGCTGTTTTTT	CASSLVGTGYGELFF
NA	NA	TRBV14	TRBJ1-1	TGTGCCAGCAGCCGAAGCGGAGGGTTTTGGGCTTTCTTT	CASSRSGGFWAFF
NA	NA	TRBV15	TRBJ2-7	TGTGCCACCCGCTTGTGGGAGTACTTC	CATRLWEYF
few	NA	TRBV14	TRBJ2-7	TGTGCCAGCAGCCAAAATAAGTACTTC	CASSQNKYF
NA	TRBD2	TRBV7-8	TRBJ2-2	TGTGCCAGCAGCCCTCTTGTAGCGGGAGGAAGCACCGGGGAGCTGTTTTTT	CASSPLVAGGSTGELFF
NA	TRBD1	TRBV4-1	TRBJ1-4	TGCGCCAGCAGACCGGACAGGGAGAGAACTAATGAAAAACTGTTTTTT	CASRPDRERTNEKLFF
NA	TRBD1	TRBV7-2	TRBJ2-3	TGTGCCAGCAGCCTACAGGGGACCACAGATACGCAGTATTTT	CASSLQGTTDTQYF
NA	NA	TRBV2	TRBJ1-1	TGTGCCAGCAGTGAACTAGGGGTCTCTGAAGCTTTCTTT	CASSELGVSEAFF
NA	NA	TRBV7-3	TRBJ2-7	TGTGCCAGCAGCTTACAGGGACCCGTCCACGAGCAGTACTTC	CASSLQGPVHEQYF
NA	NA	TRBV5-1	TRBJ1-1	TGCGCCAGCACCCAGTATACAGGACAGAACACTGAAGCTTTCTTT	CASTQYTGQNTEAFF
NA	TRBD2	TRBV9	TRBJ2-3	TGTGCCAGCAGCGTAGCTAGCGGGAGCTTTACAGATACGCAGTATTTT	CASSVASGSFTDTQYF
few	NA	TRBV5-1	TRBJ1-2	TGCGCCAGCAGAACTACAGGGTCTCCTTATGGCTACACCTTC	CASRTTGSPYGYTF
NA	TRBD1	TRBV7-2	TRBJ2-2	TGTGCCAGCAGACGGGACAGGGCGGCGTCCGGGGAGCTGTTTTTT	CASRRDRAASGELFF
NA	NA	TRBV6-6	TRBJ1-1	TGTGCCAGCAGTTACTCATCAGGGAGGACTGAAGCTTTCTTT	CASSYSSGRTEAFF
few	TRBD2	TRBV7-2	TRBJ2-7	TGTGCCAGCAGCCCTCGAACTAGCGGAACCTACGAGCAGTACTTC	CASSPRTSGTYEQYF
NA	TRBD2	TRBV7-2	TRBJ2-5	TGTGCCAGCAGCACGGTAGCGGGAGTAATAGTGGAGACCCAGTACTTC	CASSTVAGVIVETQYF
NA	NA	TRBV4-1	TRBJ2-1	TGCGCCAGCAGCACCCGCTTGACCCGCGTGGTTGAGCAGTTCTTC	CASSTRLTRVVEQFF
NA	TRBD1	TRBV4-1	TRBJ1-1	TGCGCCAGCAAAGGACAGGGAAGGACTGAAGCTTTCTTT	CASKGQGRTEAFF
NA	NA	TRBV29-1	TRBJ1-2	TGCAGCGTTGAAGCCGAAGGCTACACCTTC	CSVEAEGYTF